One and the same sample provided the 11 T cell receptor beta chains below, sequenced in a study of blood T cell repertoires in COVID-19. Libraries were prepared by immunoSEQ multiplex PCR; TCRdb keeps only in-frame clonotypes and omits some of them. This sample carries more than 85,000 clones, 75% to 90% of them seen once, and the ten largest clones take about 1.1%. The sample was peripheral blood. These TCRs come from a human donor in a cohort sampled during active COVID-19.

This sequence joins TRBV19 and TRBJ2-3; D remains ambiguous. This CDR3 comprises 13 residues. Germline V lookup: CDR1 LNHDA, CDR2 SQIVND (reference sequence). Trimming stripped 3 bases from V and 5 bases from J, with 9 bases between. CDR3 bases: TGTGCCAGTAGTATTTTAGGCGGAGATACGCAGTATTTT. Residues: CASSILGGDTQYF.

The chain links TRBV6-5 to TRBJ2-7, with D possibly matching TRBD1 (6 bases). There are 15 residues in the CDR3. Germline values: CDR1 MNHEY, CDR2 SVGAGI. Deletions cut 6 bases from V and 4 bases from J, with 19 bases between. This CDR3 reads CASRRQADRVYEQYF. The CDR3 nucleotides read TGTGCCAGCAGACGACAGGCTGACAGAGTATACGAGCAGTACTTC.

This clone was recorded at least ten times. This CDR3 is also generated by other DNA sequences in the sample. The genes are TRBV20-1 and TRBJ2-7; D is unresolved. Per the germline V gene, CDR1 is DFQATT and CDR2 is SNEGSKA (reference sequence). The CDR3 loop spans 11 amino acids. Trimming removed 6 bases at V and 5 bases at J, with 11 bases between. The chain's CDR3 is CSASSGHEQYF. In DNA, the CDR3 is TGCAGTGCCAGTTCAGGCCACGAGCAGTACTTC.

The rearrangement uses TRBV6-5 and TRBJ1-4; 8 bases agree with TRBD1. Germline loops: CDR1 MNHEY, CDR2 SVGAGI. CDR3 length: 14 residues. Unmatched junction bases numbered 1, after V lost 5 bases and J lost 2 bases. DNA for the CDR3: TGTGCCAGCAGTAGGACAGGGACTAATGAAAAACTGTTTTTT. Translation: CASSRTGTNEKLFF.

V usage is TRBV7-8 and J usage is TRBJ2-7; 8 nucleotides match TRBD2. The CDR3 contains 15 residues. Germline values: CDR1 SGHVS, CDR2 FQNEAQ. V gave up 5 bases and J gave up 1 base; unmatched junction bases: 7. The CDR3: CASSPPGGSSYEQYF. CDR3 nucleotides: TGTGCCAGCAGCCCCCCGGGGGGGTCTTCCTACGAGCAGTACTTC.

V and J are TRBV12-3 or TRBV12-4 and TRBJ2-7; D ambiguous. Deletions cut 3 bases from V and 4 bases from J, with 4 bases between. The CDR3 has 11 residues. CDR3 in DNA: TGTGCCAGCAGTTTCGGTTACGAGCAGTACTTC. Amino acids: CASSFGYEQYF.

The V call is TRBV6-1, the J call TRBJ2-3; the D gene is possibly TRBD2 (6 bases). V was clipped by 2 bases and J by 0 bases, with 15 bases between them. The CDR3 spans 17 residues. CDR1 is MNHNS, CDR2 SASEGT, per germline. CDR3 sequence: CASSERVSGTSTDTQYF. CDR3 nucleotides: TGTGCCAGCAGTGAACGAGTTAGCGGTACTAGCACAGATACGCAGTATTTT.

This clone was recorded a few times. The chain employs TRBV5-1 and TRBJ2-7; TRBD1 matches 9 bases. V lost 7 bases, J lost 6 bases, and 11 bases stayed unmatched. Germline V CDR1 and CDR2: SGHRS, YFSETQ. This CDR3 has 14 residues. As DNA, the CDR3 is TGCGCCAGCTATCCGACAGGGGGTAACTCCGAGCAGTACTTC. Its protein product is CASYPTGGNSEQYF.

This clone was seen just once. The V gene is TRBV27, the J gene TRBJ2-1; 7 nucleotides agree with TRBD2. The CDR3 extends over 14 amino acids. Per the germline V gene, CDR1 is MNHEY and CDR2 is SMNVEV (reference sequence). V trimming: 3 bases; J trimming: 3 bases; junction bases outside the gene matches: 2. The CDR3: CASSLGTNYNEQFF. CDR3 nucleotide sequence: TGTGCCAGCAGTTTGGGGACTAACTACAATGAGCAGTTCTTC.

The CDR3 here is CASSLVQSSEQFF. CDR3 nucleotide sequence: TGTGCCAGCAGTTTAGTTCAGTCATCTGAGCAGTTCTTC. The rearrangement uses TRBV12-3 or TRBV12-4 and TRBJ2-1; D is ambiguous. CDR3 size: 13 residues. V lost 1 base and J 9 bases, leaving 10 bases between the germline ends.

In this sample, this clone turned up once. The rearrangement links TRBV29-1 to TRBJ2-1; TRBD1 is a possible D gene (5 bases). The CDR3 is 12 amino acids. Germline assignment: CDR1 SQVTM and CDR2 ANQGSEA. With 3 bases removed from V and 9 bases from J, the gap between germline ends came to 12 bases. This CDR3 is CSVDWPRGEQFF. The CDR3 DNA sequence: TGCAGCGTTGACTGGCCTAGGGGTGAGCAGTTCTTC.